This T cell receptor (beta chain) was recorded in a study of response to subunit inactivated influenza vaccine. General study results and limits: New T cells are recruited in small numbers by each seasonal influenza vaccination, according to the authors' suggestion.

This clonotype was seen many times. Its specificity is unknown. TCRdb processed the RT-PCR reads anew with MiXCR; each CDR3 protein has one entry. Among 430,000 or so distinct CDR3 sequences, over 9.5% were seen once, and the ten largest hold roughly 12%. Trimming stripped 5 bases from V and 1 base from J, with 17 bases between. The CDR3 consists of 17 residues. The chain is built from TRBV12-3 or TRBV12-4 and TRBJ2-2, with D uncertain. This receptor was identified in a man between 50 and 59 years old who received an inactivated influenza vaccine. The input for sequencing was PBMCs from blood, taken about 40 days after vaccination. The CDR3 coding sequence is TGTGCCAGCAGTCCCCCGACACCTACCTGGAACACCGGGGAGCTGTTTTTT. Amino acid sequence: CASSPPTPTWNTGELFF.